The 13 T cell receptor beta chains in this list originate from one sample, sequenced in a study of blood T cell repertoires in COVID-19 (dated by TCRdb to the early 2020s). The library was built by means of the immunoSEQ multiplex PCR assay. Not all clones reach the TCRdb copy of this immuneACCESS table, which keeps in-frame sequences only. Checked studies attribute under half of the gap to unresolved V genes and leave the rest unexplained. The sample contains roughly 390,000 clones, more than 75% of them found a single time. 10% of the sample is taken by the ten largest. The sequenced sample consisted of peripheral blood. Receptor source: a young woman with COVID-19, enrolled during active disease.

This chain joins TRBV10-1 and TRBJ2-7, with D unresolved. The CDR3 totals 12 residues. V was clipped by 2 bases and J by 10 bases, with 12 bases between them. Germline CDR1 is WNHNN and CDR2 is SYGVQD (reference sequence). The CDR3 protein is CASSEKPWPQYF. CDR3 DNA: TGCGCCAGCAGTGAGAAACCATGGCCCCAGTACTTC.

The genes are TRBV4-3 and TRBJ2-5; D gene ambiguous. Deletions cut 4 bases from V and 0 bases from J, with 12 bases between. CDR3 size: 15 residues. The germline gives CDR1 LGHNA, CDR2 YSLEER. CDR3 in amino acids: CASSLAWAYQETQYF. The CDR3 region has the DNA TGCGCCAGCAGCCTGGCCTGGGCCTACCAAGAGACCCAGTACTTC.

This rearrangement joins TRBV28 to TRBJ2-3; 10 bases match TRBD2. Losses at the gene ends were 8 bases for V and 5 bases for J; bases not matched to a gene: 7. The germline gives CDR1 MDHEN, CDR2 SYDVKM. The CDR3 spans 14 residues. Here the CDR3 DNA reads TGTGCCAGCCATCTAGCGGGAGAAGGAGATACGCAGTATTTT. It yields the protein CASHLAGEGDTQYF.

The rearrangement uses TRBV28 and TRBJ2-5, with 7 bases identical to TRBD1. In germline, CDR1 is MDHEN, CDR2 SYDVKM. Germline trimming cut 6 bases from V and 1 base from J; bases unmatched to any gene: 5. The CDR3 has 14 residues. The CDR3 nucleotides are TGTGCCAGCAGCCACAACAGGGGCCAAGAGACCCAGTACTTC. This gives the protein CASSHNRGQETQYF.

CDR3 residues: CASSSRDRPRETQYF. The CDR3 nucleotides are TGTGCCAGCAGTTCCCGGGACAGGCCTCGAGAGACCCAGTACTTC. The gene calls are TRBV6-5 and TRBJ2-5; TRBD1 matches 8 bases. The CDR3 extends over 15 amino acids. V lost 4 bases, J lost 4 bases, and 8 bases stayed unmatched. Germline-derived CDR1 and CDR2 are MNHEY and SVGAGI.

This chain links TRBV6-5 with TRBJ2-7; D gene unclear. V lost 5 bases, J lost 2 bases, and 13 bases lay in between. This CDR3 region has 14 residues. The germline V gene has CDR1 MNHEY and CDR2 SVGAGI. The CDR3 coding sequence is TGTGCCAGCAGTAAAACAGTAGGCGCCTACGAGCAGTACTTC. Translating gives CASSKTVGAYEQYF.

This chain links TRBV27 with TRBJ2-1; 9 nucleotides align to TRBD2. The CDR3 has 15 amino acids. Germline values: CDR1 MNHEY, CDR2 SMNVEV (reference sequence). J gave up 0 bases and V 7 bases, and 4 bases lay outside the gene matches. The CDR3 DNA reads as TGTGCCAGCAAACTTAGCGGGAGCTCCTACAATGAGCAGTTCTTC. Its protein is CASKLSGSSYNEQFF.

This chain connects TRBV28 to TRBJ2-1, with TRBD2 as a possible D gene (5 bases). The CDR3 contains 15 residues. The germline V and J ends were trimmed by 8 bases and 0 bases, with 14 bases remaining between them. Per germline, CDR1 MDHEN and CDR2 SYDVKM. The DNA of the CDR3 is TGTGCCAGCCAACCCAGCGGTGGCTCCTACAATGAGCAGTTCTTC. Protein product: CASQPSGGSYNEQFF.

The chain joins TRBV28 to TRBJ1-6; TRBD1 agrees at 9 bases. Germline CDR1 reads MDHEN; CDR2 reads SYDVKM. V shed 7 bases and J 8 bases; nucleotides not matched to a gene: 3. The CDR3 length is 13 residues. In nucleotides, the CDR3 is TGTGCCAGCACTGGACAGGGGTATTCACCCCTCCACTTT. The encoded protein is CASTGQGYSPLHF.

The chain couples TRBV11-3 to TRBJ2-2; 8 bases map to TRBD2. CDR1 SGHNT and CDR2 YENEEA come from the germline V gene. The CDR3 is made up of 16 amino acids. Trimming took 4 bases from V and 4 from J; bases not matched to a gene: 8. CDR3 protein: CASSSFTGGGTGELFF. The CDR3 DNA follows: TGTGCCAGCAGCTCCTTTACGGGAGGGGGCACCGGGGAGCTGTTTTTT.

This clone is a singleton in its sample. The V call is TRBV18, the J call TRBJ2-2; 7 nucleotides align to TRBD1. The CDR3 length is 14 residues. Germline V CDR1 and CDR2: KGHSH, LQKENI. J was trimmed by 6 bases and V by 4 bases; bases with no gene match: 5. DNA for the CDR3: TGTGCCAGCTCACAAGACAGGGCGTCCGGGGAGCTGTTTTTT. Translated: CASSQDRASGELFF.

In this sample, this clone turned up once. CDR3 residues: CASSFASSRASTDTQYF. DNA of the CDR3: TGTGCCAGCAGTTTTGCAAGTAGCCGAGCTAGCACAGATACGCAGTATTTT. The chain carries TRBV7-9 and TRBJ2-3; D gene unclear. Germline V lookup: CDR1 SEHNR, CDR2 FQNEAQ (reference sequence). This CDR3 has 17 residues. Trimming removed 6 bases at V and 0 bases at J, with 19 bases between. The whole variable domain, remainder taken from reference TRBV7-9 and TRBJ2-3, is DTGVSQNPRHKITKRGQNVTFRCDPISEHNRLYWYRQTLGQGPEFLTYFQNEAQLEKSRLLSDRFSAERPKGSFSTLEIQRTEQGDSAMYLCASSFASSRASTDTQYFGPGTRLTVL.

This chain joins TRBV13 and TRBJ1-4; D is perhaps TRBD1 (6 bases). Germline loops: CDR1 PRHDT, CDR2 FYEKMQ (reference sequence). The V and J ends lost 5 bases and 5 bases respectively, with 9 bases between them. This CDR3 spans 13 amino acids. CDR3 sequence: CASSGDTNEKLFF. DNA for the CDR3: TGTGCCAGCAGCGGGGACACCAATGAAAAACTGTTTTTT.